This T cell receptor beta chain was documented in a study of shared clonotypes between healthy human individuals. The V gene lost 4 bases and the J gene lost 0 bases, with 10 bases spanning the gap. CDR1 LGHNA and CDR2 YSLEER come from the germline V gene. The CDR3 spans 14 residues. Running of the assay took place at deep level. Sequenced by immunoSEQ multiplex PCR; TCRdb stores in-frame clones only, minus some. The repertoire holds 2 million to 2.5 million clones, with almost 96% as singletons. Naive CD4+ cells were CD45RA-selected; the remaining cells were memory. A note on this clone: Its antigen is unknown.

The study's findings and limits: Larger estimated richness was generally seen in naive subsets than in memory subsets.

Sequencing was carried out using naive CD4+ T cells sorted from blood. The subset: CD45RA+ positively selected. This receptor was taken from a man younger than 35 in good health. This chain connects TRBV4-3 to TRBJ2-7; D is unclear. The CDR3 DNA reads as TGCGCCAGCAGCCCACTTAGAACCTCCTACGAGCAGTACTTC. This encodes CASSPLRTSYEQYF.